This entry lists 8 T cell receptor beta chains sequenced from one sample in a study of blood T cell repertoires in COVID-19. TCRdb's table, derived via immunoSEQ multiplex PCR, lists solely in-frame clones and lacks some. The table includes some 160,000 clones, approximately 84% detected once. Sequenced input: peripheral blood. The receptors were sampled from a woman aged 80 or older with COVID-19, enrolled during active disease.

The rearrangement uses TRBV9 and TRBJ2-5, with 11 bases lining up with TRBD2. J lost 8 bases, V lost 4 bases, and 7 bases had no gene match. The CDR3 runs 14 residues. Germline CDR1 is SGDLS and CDR2 is YYNGEE. In nucleotides, the CDR3 is TGTGCCAGCAGCATTCTGACTAGCGGGGCCACCCAGTACTTC. Translation: CASSILTSGATQYF.

CDR3 loop: CSAGGSTEAFF. The CDR3 coding sequence is TGCAGTGCTGGGGGGAGCACTGAAGCTTTCTTT. The genes are TRBV20-1 and TRBJ1-1, with D possibly TRBD1 on 5 matching bases. Between the trimmed V and J ends, which lost 5 bases and 4 bases, there was a span of 8 bases. Germline lookup yields CDR1 DFQATT and CDR2 SNEGSKA (reference sequence). The CDR3 loop spans 11 amino acids.

This rearrangement joins TRBV19 to TRBJ1-2; 8 bases agree with TRBD1. Germline trimming cut 2 bases from V and 6 bases from J; bases unmatched to any gene: 17. Germline V gene data show CDR1 as LNHDA and CDR2 as SQIVND (reference sequence). The CDR3 has 18 amino acids. The CDR3 spells CASSIWFGRGRVPDGYTF. The DNA of the CDR3 is TGTGCCAGTAGTATATGGTTTGGCAGGGGGCGCGTTCCCGATGGCTACACCTTC.

V gene TRBV19 combines with J gene TRBJ2-7, with D possibly matching TRBD2 (5 bases). Germline CDR1 reads LNHDA; CDR2 reads SQIVND (reference sequence). This CDR3 has 14 amino acids. The V end lost 5 bases, the J end lost 3 bases, and 14 bases lay between the germline ends. CDR3: CASSRTVHFYEQYF. The DNA of the CDR3 is TGTGCCAGTAGTCGGACTGTCCACTTCTACGAGCAGTACTTC.

The chain combines TRBV5-6 with TRBJ2-1; TRBD1 matches 7 bases. V was clipped by 9 bases and J by 6 bases; unmatched bases: 3. From germline, CDR1 is SGHDT and CDR2 YYEEEE. The CDR3 is 11 amino acids. CDR3 coding DNA: TGTGCCACCCGGGACAGCAATGAGCAGTTCTTC. Translating gives CATRDSNEQFF.

This sequence joins TRBV18 and TRBJ1-2, with D uncertain. V was trimmed by 3 bases and J by 5 bases, leaving 16 bases between them. This CDR3 has 15 amino acids. Per germline, CDR1 KGHSH and CDR2 LQKENI. CDR3 residues: CASSPSTDQLYGYTF. The DNA of the CDR3 is TGTGCCAGCTCACCGTCAACAGATCAATTATATGGCTACACCTTC.

V and J are TRBV6-5 and TRBJ1-1; maybe TRBD1 (6 bases). Deletions cut 4 bases from V and 4 bases from J, with 13 bases between. The CDR3 has 14 residues. Germline assignment: CDR1 MNHEY and CDR2 SVGAGI. CDR3 nucleotide sequence: TGTGCCAGCAGTTTCGAGGGGGTACGCACTGAAGCTTTCTTT. This codes for CASSFEGVRTEAFF.

The chain employs TRBV6-2 or TRBV6-3 and TRBJ2-1, with D tentatively TRBD2 (6 bases). Germline-derived CDR1 and CDR2 are MNHEY and SVGEGT. The CDR3 loop spans 16 amino acids. V lost 5 bases and J 6 bases, leaving 20 bases between the germline ends. The chain's CDR3 is CASSMPHRGTGNEQFF. The CDR3, as DNA: TGTGCCAGCAGTATGCCCCACCGGGGGACTGGCAATGAGCAGTTCTTC.